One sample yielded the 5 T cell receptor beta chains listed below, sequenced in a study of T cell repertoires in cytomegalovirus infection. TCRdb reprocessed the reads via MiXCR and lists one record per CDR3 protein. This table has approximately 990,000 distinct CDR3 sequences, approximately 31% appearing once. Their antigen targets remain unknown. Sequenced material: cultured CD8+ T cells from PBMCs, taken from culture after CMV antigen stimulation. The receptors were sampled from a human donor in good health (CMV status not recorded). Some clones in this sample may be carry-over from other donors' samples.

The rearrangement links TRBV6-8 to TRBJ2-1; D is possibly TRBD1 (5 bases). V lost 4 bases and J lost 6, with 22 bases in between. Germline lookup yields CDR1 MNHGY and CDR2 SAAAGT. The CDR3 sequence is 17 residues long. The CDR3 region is CASSSRSRFAGPNEQFF. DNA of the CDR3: TGTGCCAGCAGTTCGCGGTCACGTTTCGCAGGGCCCAATGAGCAGTTCTTC.

Here the CDR3 DNA reads TGTGCCACCAGCAGAGATATTACGGCGGGTCCAAACAATGAGCAGTTCTTC. Encoded protein: CATSRDITAGPNNEQFF. V usage is TRBV15 and J usage is TRBJ2-1, with a tentative D call TRBD2 (5 bases). The CDR3 runs to 17 residues. Germline CDR1 and CDR2: LNHNV and YYDKDF (reference sequence). Trimming stripped 0 bases from V and 5 bases from J, with 17 bases between.

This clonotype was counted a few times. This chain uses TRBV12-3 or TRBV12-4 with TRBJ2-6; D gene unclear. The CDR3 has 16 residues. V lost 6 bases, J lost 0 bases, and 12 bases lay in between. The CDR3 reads CASSPSHYSGANVLTF. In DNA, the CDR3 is TGTGCCAGCAGCCCCTCTCATTACTCTGGGGCCAACGTCCTGACTTTC.

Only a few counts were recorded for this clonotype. The CDR3 region has the DNA TGTGCCAGCAGTGTATACAGGGGGCGAGTCTATGGCTACACCTTC. It codes for CASSVYRGRVYGYTF. The chain is built from TRBV28 and TRBJ1-2; 9 bases map to TRBD1. The CDR3 sequence is 15 residues long. The germline V gene has CDR1 MDHEN and CDR2 SYDVKM. Trimming removed 5 bases from V and 4 bases from J; junction bases left unmatched: 8.

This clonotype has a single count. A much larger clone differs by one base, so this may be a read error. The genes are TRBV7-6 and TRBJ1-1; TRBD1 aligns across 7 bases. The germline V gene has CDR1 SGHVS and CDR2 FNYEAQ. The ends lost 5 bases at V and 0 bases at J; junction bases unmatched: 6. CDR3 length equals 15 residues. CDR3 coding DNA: TGTGCCAGCAGCCCTAGCCAGGGGGTGAACACTGAAGCTTTCTTT. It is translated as CASSPSQGVNTEAFF.